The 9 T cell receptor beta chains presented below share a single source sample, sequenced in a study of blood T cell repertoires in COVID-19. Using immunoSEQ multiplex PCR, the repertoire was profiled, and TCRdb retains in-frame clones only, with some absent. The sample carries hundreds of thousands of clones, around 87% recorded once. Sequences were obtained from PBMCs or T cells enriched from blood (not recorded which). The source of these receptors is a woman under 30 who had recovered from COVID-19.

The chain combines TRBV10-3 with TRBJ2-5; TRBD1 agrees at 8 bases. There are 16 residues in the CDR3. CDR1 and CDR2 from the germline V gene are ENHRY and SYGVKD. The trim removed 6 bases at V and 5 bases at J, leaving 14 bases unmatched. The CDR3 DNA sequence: TGTGCCATCAGCTCCGGGACAGGAGATAACGGGGAGACCCAGTACTTC. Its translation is CAISSGTGDNGETQYF.

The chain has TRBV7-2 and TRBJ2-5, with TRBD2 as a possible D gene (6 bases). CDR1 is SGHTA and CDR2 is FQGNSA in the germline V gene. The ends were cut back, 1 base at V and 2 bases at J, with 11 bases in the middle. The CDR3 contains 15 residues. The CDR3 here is CASSLGSGRQETQYF. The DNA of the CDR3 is TGTGCCAGCAGCTTAGGCAGCGGGCGGCAAGAGACCCAGTACTTC.

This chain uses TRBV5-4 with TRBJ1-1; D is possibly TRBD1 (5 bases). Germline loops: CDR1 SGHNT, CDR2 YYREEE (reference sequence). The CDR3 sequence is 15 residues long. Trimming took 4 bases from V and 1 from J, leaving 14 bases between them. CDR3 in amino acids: CASSLARGGNTEAFF. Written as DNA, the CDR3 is TGTGCCAGCAGCCTCGCGCGGGGGGGGAACACTGAAGCTTTCTTT.

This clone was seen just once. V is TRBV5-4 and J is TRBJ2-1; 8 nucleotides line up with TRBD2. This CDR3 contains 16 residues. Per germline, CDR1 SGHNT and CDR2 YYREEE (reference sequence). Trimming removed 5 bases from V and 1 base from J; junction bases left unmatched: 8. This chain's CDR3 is CASSPQGGGSYNEQFF. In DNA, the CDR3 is TGTGCCAGCAGTCCCCAGGGCGGGGGGTCCTACAATGAGCAGTTCTTC.

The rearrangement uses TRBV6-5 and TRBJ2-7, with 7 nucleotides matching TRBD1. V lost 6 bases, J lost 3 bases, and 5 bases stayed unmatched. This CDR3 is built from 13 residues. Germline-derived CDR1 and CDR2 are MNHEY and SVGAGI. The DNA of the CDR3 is TGTGCCAGCAGAGACAGGGTCTACTACGAGCAGTACTTC. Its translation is CASRDRVYYEQYF.

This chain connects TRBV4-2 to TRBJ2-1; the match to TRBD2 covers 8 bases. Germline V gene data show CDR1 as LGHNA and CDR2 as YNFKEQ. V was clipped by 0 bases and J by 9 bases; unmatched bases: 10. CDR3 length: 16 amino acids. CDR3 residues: CASSQDSRLASSEQFF. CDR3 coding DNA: TGTGCCAGCAGCCAAGATTCGCGACTAGCGTCTAGTGAGCAGTTCTTC.

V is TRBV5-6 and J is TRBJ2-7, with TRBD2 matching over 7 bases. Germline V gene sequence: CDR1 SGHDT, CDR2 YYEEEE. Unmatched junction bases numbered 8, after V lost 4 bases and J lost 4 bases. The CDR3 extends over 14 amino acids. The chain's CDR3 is CASSASGATYEQYF. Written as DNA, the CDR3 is TGTGCCAGCAGCGCCAGCGGGGCGACGTACGAGCAGTACTTC.

CDR3 residues: CASSIGRPYGYTF. The CDR3 region has the DNA TGTGCCAGTAGTATCGGCAGGCCCTATGGCTACACCTTC. The chain carries TRBV19 and TRBJ1-2, with D uncertain. This CDR3 spans 13 amino acids. Trimming pared 3 bases from V and 4 bases from J, leaving 9 bases between. CDR1 and CDR2 (germline): LNHDA, SQIVND (reference sequence).

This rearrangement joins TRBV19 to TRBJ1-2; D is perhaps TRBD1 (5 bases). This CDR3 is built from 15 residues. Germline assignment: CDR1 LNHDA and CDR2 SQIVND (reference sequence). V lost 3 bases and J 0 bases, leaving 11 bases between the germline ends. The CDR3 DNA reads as TGTGCCAGTAGTATCGACAGTGCCACTAACTATGGCTACACCTTC. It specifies CASSIDSATNYGYTF.